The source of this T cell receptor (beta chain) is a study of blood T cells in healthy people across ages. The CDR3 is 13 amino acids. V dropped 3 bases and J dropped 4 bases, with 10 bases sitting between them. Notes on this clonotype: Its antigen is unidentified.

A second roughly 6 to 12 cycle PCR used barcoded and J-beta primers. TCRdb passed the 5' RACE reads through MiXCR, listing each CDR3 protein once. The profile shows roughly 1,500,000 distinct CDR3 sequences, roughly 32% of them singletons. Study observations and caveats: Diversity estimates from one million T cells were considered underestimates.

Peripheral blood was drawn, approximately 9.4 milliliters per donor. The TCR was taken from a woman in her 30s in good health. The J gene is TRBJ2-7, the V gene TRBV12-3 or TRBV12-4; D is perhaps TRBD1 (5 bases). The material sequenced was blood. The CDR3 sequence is CASSFQGMYEQYF. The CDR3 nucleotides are TGTGCCAGCAGTTTCCAGGGAATGTACGAGCAGTACTTC.